This TCR beta chain was identified in a study of metastatic and nonmetastatic thyroid tumors. As for the study in general: The study looked at repertoires side by side in blood and in tumor or nodule tissue from malignant and benign thyroid patients. Study-level findings and limits: According to reports, the diversity of TCR beta was significantly higher in malignant thyroid tumors than in benign nodules, and this held in both blood and tumor samples.

This clone came up many times. No antigen is known for it. This CDR3 region has 13 residues. V shed 5 bases and J shed 4 bases, with 11 bases lying between them. Germline assignment: CDR1 MNHNS and CDR2 SASEGT. Until they underwent thyroid surgery, no patient had received any treatment. In the authors' methods: Building a distant-metastasis classifier for papillary thyroid cancer drew on CDR3 differences across clinicopathological groups. TCRdb recomputed clones from the PCR reads via MiXCR. The V and J calls reflect TCRdb's pipeline rather than the authors' work. Counted here are about 40,000 clones, roughly a sixth occurring once; the ten biggest clones make up about 3.8%.

This rearrangement joins TRBV6-1 to TRBJ1-2; D may be TRBD1 (5 bases). The clonotype was recovered from a female donor with papillary thyroid cancer or a benign thyroid nodule (not recorded which). Some clones in this sample may be carry-over from other donors' samples. Material for sequencing was blood. CDR3 nucleotides: TGTGCCAGCAGTCAGAGAGGGGCCTATGGCTACACCTTC. This encodes CASSQRGAYGYTF.